The subject of this entry is one T cell receptor (beta chain). Its antigen remains unidentified. This entry belongs to a study of OX40 agonist ivuxolimab in advanced cancers. Whole-study context: Previous treatment with anti-PD-1, anti-PD-L1 or anti-CTLA-4 therapy was allowed; approximately 40% had received some. Points from the study as a whole: In CD8+ T cells, expanded clones were on average more numerous than in CD4+.

Repertoires were generated with immunoSEQ multiplex PCR, while TCRdb's copy carries only in-frame clones and drops some. Of tens of thousands of clones in the sample, roughly 90% were seen once. Anyone with autoimmune disease history or systemic immunosuppression was excluded. Sampling times: baseline, cycle 4 day 1, cycle 7 day 1. This receptor was taken from an adult with an advanced solid tumor such as melanoma, head and neck, liver or kidney cancer. Sequenced material: CD4+ or CD8+ T cells sorted from blood, taken in a trial of the OX40 agonist ivuxolimab.

The CDR3 spells CASSRSGRRGGIPYEQYF. As DNA, the CDR3 is TGTGCCAGTAGTCGGTCGGGACGCAGGGGGGGGATCCCCTACGAGCAGTACTTC. This sequence joins TRBV19 and TRBJ2-7; D is possibly TRBD1 or TRBD2 (7 bases each). The germline V and J ends were trimmed by 5 bases and 2 bases, with 25 bases remaining between them. The CDR3 sequence is 18 residues long. Germline loops: CDR1 LNHDA, CDR2 SQIVND (reference sequence).